These 25 T cell receptor beta chains were all obtained from the same sample, sequenced in a study of blood T cell repertoires in COVID-19. Clones were read by immunoSEQ multiplex PCR, and TCRdb kept only the in-frame ones, dropping some. The sample includes 140,000 to 150,000 clones, around 87% of them seen just once. Sample: PBMCs or T cells enriched from blood (not recorded which). These receptors were taken from a woman aged 40 to 50 who had been exposed to COVID-19.

This chain links TRBV10-2 with TRBJ2-7; D perhaps matches TRBD2 (6 bases). Trimming left V 7 bases short and J 0 bases short, with 16 bases between. The CDR3 runs to 15 residues. Germline values: CDR1 WSHSY, CDR2 SAAADI. Here the CDR3 reads CASIKEGTRSYEQYF. The CDR3 nucleotides read TGCGCCAGCATAAAGGAGGGTACACGCTCCTACGAGCAGTACTTC.

This rearrangement joins TRBV2 to TRBJ2-7; no firm D call. V was clipped by 2 bases and J by 3 bases, with 8 bases between them. The CDR3 totals 13 residues. Germline V gives CDR1 SNHLY, CDR2 FYNNEI. The CDR3 region is CASSEQEIYEQYF. The CDR3 coding sequence is TGTGCCAGCAGTGAACAGGAAATCTACGAGCAGTACTTC.

This chain joins TRBV27 and TRBJ1-1; 7 bases fit TRBD1. The ends lost 5 bases at V and 2 bases at J; junction bases unmatched: 5. The CDR3 runs to 14 residues. The germline CDR1 and CDR2 sequences are MNHEY and SMNVEV (reference sequence). The CDR3 bases are TGTGCCAGCAGTCTCGAGGGGGCAAACACTGAAGCTTTCTTT. The encoded protein is CASSLEGANTEAFF.

This chain uses TRBV27 with TRBJ1-4; the match to TRBD1 covers 10 bases. Germline CDR1 is MNHEY and CDR2 is SMNVEV (reference sequence). V lost 3 bases, J lost 8 bases, and 9 bases stayed unmatched. The CDR3 extends over 16 amino acids. CDR3 protein: CASSLLPGTGAEKLFF. The DNA for the CDR3 is TGTGCCAGCAGTTTGTTACCCGGGACAGGGGCCGAAAAACTGTTTTTT.

The V call is TRBV28, the J call TRBJ2-5, with 12 positions matching TRBD1. The CDR3 sequence is 16 residues long. Unmatched junction bases numbered 13, after V lost 7 bases and J lost 7 bases. Germline CDR1 is MDHEN and CDR2 is SYDVKM. CDR3 nucleotide sequence: TGTGCCAGCAACCTAAGGGGGGACAGGGGGCGTGGGACCCAGTACTTC. It encodes CASNLRGDRGRGTQYF.

The sample holds a few counts of this clone. The CDR3 DNA is TGTGCCAGCTCACCCACAGGGACCGAATATTCACCCCTCCACTTT. Protein sequence: CASSPTGTEYSPLHF. The chain uses TRBV18 and TRBJ1-6; D is perhaps TRBD1 (6 bases). Between the trimmed V and J ends, which lost 3 bases and 8 bases, there was a span of 14 bases. Per the germline V gene, CDR1 is KGHSH and CDR2 is LQKENI. The CDR3 consists of 15 residues.

The chain recombines TRBV11-1 with TRBJ1-1; D gene ambiguous. This CDR3 comprises 12 residues. CDR1 and CDR2 (germline): SGHAT, FQDESV (reference sequence). The V end lost 3 bases, the J end lost 6 bases, and 8 bases lay between the germline ends. The CDR3 sequence: CASSFNRAEAFF. Written as DNA, the CDR3 is TGTGCCAGCAGCTTCAACCGGGCTGAAGCTTTCTTT.

J is TRBJ1-3 and V is TRBV7-2; D unresolved. Germline V gene sequence: CDR1 SGHTA, CDR2 FQGNSA. V lost 0 bases, J lost 1 base, and 7 bases lay in between. This CDR3 has 15 amino acids. CDR3 in amino acids: CASSLASRSGNTIYF. The CDR3 DNA follows: TGTGCCAGCAGCTTAGCGTCCCGTTCTGGAAACACCATATATTTT.

The gene calls are TRBV7-2 and TRBJ2-7, with TRBD1 matching 7 bases. The CDR3 has 14 residues. The ends lost 5 bases at V and 0 bases at J; junction bases unmatched: 4. The V gene's germline CDR1 is SGHTA and CDR2 FQGNSA. The CDR3 protein is CASSNPGGSYEQYF. As DNA, the CDR3 is TGTGCCAGCAGCAATCCAGGGGGCTCCTACGAGCAGTACTTC.

CDR3 protein: CASTPGGAAYEQYF. The CDR3 coding sequence is TGTGCCAGCACCCCGGGGGGCGCGGCCTACGAGCAGTACTTC. The chain joins TRBV6-6 to TRBJ2-7; TRBD2 might be the D (7 bases). V gave up 7 bases and J gave up 2 bases, with 15 bases separating them. Germline V gives CDR1 MNHNY, CDR2 SVGAGI (reference sequence). This CDR3 has 14 amino acids.

This sequence joins TRBV7-3 and TRBJ2-3; 10 positions match TRBD2. J lost 3 bases, V lost 3 bases, and 3 bases had no gene match. This CDR3 spans 15 amino acids. Germline V gene data show CDR1 as SGHTA and CDR2 as FQGTGA. The CDR3 is CASSFSSGGTDTQYF. CDR3 nucleotides: TGTGCCAGCAGCTTTTCTAGCGGGGGTACAGATACGCAGTATTTT.

This clone has a single count. The V call is TRBV2, the J call TRBJ1-1, with 8 bases lining up with TRBD1. The CDR3 has 14 amino acids. The V gene end was trimmed by 5 bases and the J gene end by 1 base; junction bases not matched to a gene: 3. Per germline, CDR1 SNHLY and CDR2 FYNNEI. The CDR3 region has the DNA TGTGCCAGCAGTCTGGACAGGGCGAACACTGAAGCTTTCTTT. Translated: CASSLDRANTEAFF. Variable domain in full (rest from reference TRBV2 and TRBJ1-1): EPEVTQTPSHQVTQMGQEVILRCVPISNHLYFYWYRQILGQKVEFLVSFYNNEISEKSEIFDDQFSVERPDGSNFTLKIRSTKLEDSAMYFCASSLDRANTEAFFGQGTRLTVV.

The rearrangement uses TRBV3-1 (or the pseudogene TRBV3-2) and TRBJ1-4; D might be TRBD1 (6 bases). Trimming took 1 base from V and 9 from J, leaving 12 bases between them. Germline CDR1 and CDR2: LGHDT and YNNKEL (reference sequence). This CDR3 region has 14 residues. The CDR3: CASSQGTEIKKLFF. In nucleotides, the CDR3 is TGTGCCAGCAGCCAAGGGACAGAGATTAAAAAACTGTTTTTT.

The rearrangement uses TRBV18 and TRBJ2-7; no clear D gene. There are 12 residues in the CDR3. The germline gives CDR1 KGHSH, CDR2 LQKENI. The ends were cut back, 4 bases at V and 1 base at J, with 5 bases in the middle. CDR3 DNA: TGTGCCAGCTCACTGCAGTCCTACGAGCAGTACTTC. Protein sequence: CASSLQSYEQYF.

The chain combines TRBV6-2 or TRBV6-3 with TRBJ2-7; 8 bases map to TRBD2. The J segment lost 2 bases and the V segment lost 5 bases, leaving 8 bases of the junction unmatched. Germline lookup yields CDR1 MNHEY and CDR2 SVGEGT. The CDR3 totals 15 residues. In DNA, the CDR3 is TGTGCCAGCAGTAAAATCGGGAGGGACGCCTACGAGCAGTACTTC. This translates into CASSKIGRDAYEQYF.

The V and J genes are TRBV25-1 and TRBJ1-5; no definite D call. CDR1 and CDR2 from the germline V gene are MGHDK and SYGVNS. The CDR3 consists of 14 residues. V lost 2 bases, J lost 4 bases, and 9 bases lay in between. DNA for the CDR3: TGTGCCAGCAGTGAACGAGGCGTTAATCAGCCCCAGCATTTT. Translation gives CASSERGVNQPQHF.

The chain recombines TRBV5-1 with TRBJ1-1; D is ambiguous. Germline assignment: CDR1 SGHRS and CDR2 YFSETQ. Trimming left V 0 bases short and J 3 bases short, with 3 bases between. The CDR3 is 12 residues long. CDR3 protein: CASSLVDTEAFF. The CDR3 DNA is TGCGCCAGCAGCTTGGTAGACACTGAAGCTTTCTTT.

The V gene is TRBV10-1, the J gene TRBJ2-2, with 8 nucleotides matching TRBD2. The V gene end was trimmed by 6 bases and the J gene end by 5 bases; junction bases not matched to a gene: 11. The germline V gene has CDR1 WNHNN and CDR2 SYGVQD (reference sequence). The CDR3 is 16 amino acids. The CDR3 bases are TGCGCCAGCAGCCGGGTTGAAGCGGGAGTTACCGGGGAGCTGTTTTTT. This encodes CASSRVEAGVTGELFF.

The chain combines TRBV9 with TRBJ2-2; no clear D gene. This CDR3 has 15 residues. Germline V lookup: CDR1 SGDLS, CDR2 YYNGEE. V lost 1 base and J lost 1, with 8 bases in between. CDR3 loop: CASSVSAGNTGELFF. DNA of the CDR3: TGTGCCAGCAGCGTATCGGCAGGGAACACCGGGGAGCTGTTTTTT.

The gene calls are TRBV28 and TRBJ2-2; no definite D call. CDR1 MDHEN and CDR2 SYDVKM come from the germline V gene. The CDR3 has 15 amino acids. Trimming stripped 9 bases from V and 1 base from J, with 15 bases between. CDR3 amino acids: CASLLPLGNTGELFF. DNA for the CDR3: TGTGCCAGTCTTCTGCCTCTCGGGAACACCGGGGAGCTGTTTTTT.

This chain links TRBV9 with TRBJ2-1; no clear D. The V end lost 3 bases, the J end lost 0 bases, and 10 bases lay between the germline ends. This CDR3 comprises 15 residues. CDR1 and CDR2 from the germline V gene are SGDLS and YYNGEE. The CDR3 is CASSADMSSYNEQFF. The DNA of the CDR3 is TGTGCCAGCAGCGCCGACATGAGCTCCTACAATGAGCAGTTCTTC.

V is TRBV28 and J is TRBJ1-2; 9 nucleotides match TRBD1. Germline CDR1 reads MDHEN; CDR2 reads SYDVKM. This CDR3 spans 14 amino acids. The V segment lost 6 bases and the J segment 8 bases; nucleotides outside the gene matches: 10. The CDR3 here is CASSPGQGPQGYTF. The CDR3 DNA follows: TGTGCCAGCAGCCCGGGACAGGGTCCTCAAGGCTACACCTTC.

V is TRBV3-1 (or the pseudogene TRBV3-2) and J is TRBJ2-7, with 16 bases fitting TRBD2. This CDR3 comprises 20 residues. Germline CDR1 reads LGHDT; CDR2 reads YNNKEL (reference sequence). V lost 3 bases, J lost 4 bases, and 15 bases stayed unmatched. The CDR3 nucleotides read TGTGCCAGCAGCCACCGCGGGACTAGCGGGAGGGCCGGGGTGAAATACGAGCAGTACTTC. Translated: CASSHRGTSGRAGVKYEQYF.

The chain has TRBV7-6 and TRBJ2-3, with TRBD2 matching over 7 bases. The ends lost 1 base at V and 6 bases at J; junction bases unmatched: 10. The germline gives CDR1 SGHVS, CDR2 FNYEAQ. The CDR3 has 16 residues. CDR3 amino acids: CASSLVPSGIPDTQYF. Here the CDR3 DNA reads TGTGCCAGCAGCTTAGTGCCCAGCGGGATCCCCGATACGCAGTATTTT.

V gene TRBV25-1 combines with J gene TRBJ2-1, with 13 bases lining up with TRBD2. The CDR3 totals 17 residues. Germline CDR1 reads MGHDK; CDR2 reads SYGVNS. Unmatched junction bases numbered 12, after V lost 7 bases and J lost 6 bases. CDR3 sequence reads: CASIRTSGRRGVNEQFF. CDR3 nucleotide sequence: TGTGCCAGCATTCGGACTAGCGGGAGAAGGGGGGTCAATGAGCAGTTCTTC.